The source of this TCR beta chain is a study of T-cell memory formation after mild COVID-19. TCRdb re-derived calls from the 5' RACE reads in MiXCR, one entry per CDR3 protein. The sample records approximately 150,000 distinct CDR3 sequences, 6% being singletons. Germline CDR1 is SGHRS and CDR2 is YFSETQ. V was trimmed by 0 bases and J by 1 base, leaving 6 bases between them. The CDR3 is 14 amino acids. The chain employs TRBV5-1 and TRBJ2-3; no clear D gene. The clonotype comes from an adult woman who had mild COVID-19 (a few samples of this study predate the infection). Cell type and time point are not known. Specimen: PBMCs or a T cell subset sorted from them (not recorded which). CDR3 residues: CASSLASGTDTQYF. The CDR3 DNA sequence: TGCGCCAGCAGCTTGGCGTCGGGCACAGATACGCAGTATTTT.